Below, 9 T cell receptor beta chains from the same sample are listed, as sequenced in a study of T-cell memory formation after mild COVID-19. Via MiXCR, TCRdb re-called the 5' RACE reads, giving one row per CDR3 protein. The table includes 190,000 or so distinct CDR3 sequences, roughly a fifth detected once. The source material was PBMCs or a T cell subset sorted from them (not recorded which). These receptors were obtained from an adult woman who had mild COVID-19 (a few samples of this study predate the infection). Cell type and time point are not known.

The chain links TRBV3-1 to TRBJ2-5; 12 nucleotides line up with TRBD2. The CDR3 is 17 residues long. CDR1 LGHDT and CDR2 YNNKEL come from the germline V gene (reference sequence). J gave up 1 base and V 8 bases, and 11 bases lay outside the gene matches. CDR3 residues: CASAQTSGSWGQETQYF. The CDR3 DNA reads as TGTGCCAGCGCCCAGACTAGCGGGAGTTGGGGCCAAGAGACCCAGTACTTC.

V usage is TRBV5-1 and J usage is TRBJ2-2, with 11 bases aligning to TRBD2. Germline lookup yields CDR1 SGHRS and CDR2 YFSETQ. There are 14 residues in the CDR3. J lost 6 bases, V lost 7 bases, and 5 bases had no gene match. In DNA, the CDR3 is TGCGCCAGCGGGACTAGCGGTGAGGCCGGGGAGCTGTTTTTT. It is translated as CASGTSGEAGELFF.

The V and J genes are TRBV5-1 and TRBJ1-1; unclear D gene. The CDR3 runs 15 residues. Germline V gives CDR1 SGHRS, CDR2 YFSETQ. V lost 3 bases and J 5 bases, leaving 17 bases between the germline ends. This chain's CDR3 is CASSSFRELGTEAFF. Written as DNA, the CDR3 is TGCGCCAGCAGCTCCTTCCGGGAGTTGGGGACTGAAGCTTTCTTT.

This clonotype was counted between two and nine times. This rearrangement joins TRBV13 to TRBJ2-1; D is perhaps TRBD2 (6 bases). The germline CDR1 and CDR2 sequences are PRHDT and FYEKMQ (reference sequence). The germline V and J ends were trimmed by 5 bases and 5 bases, with 19 bases remaining between them. The CDR3 consists of 16 residues. This chain's CDR3 is CASSLPGLWGHNEQFF. The CDR3 nucleotides are TGTGCCAGCAGCCTACCGGGACTTTGGGGCCACAATGAGCAGTTCTTC.

This clonotype turned up a few times. This chain uses TRBV14 with TRBJ1-2, with no clear D. V was cut by 1 base and J by 2 bases, with 5 bases left in between. Per germline, CDR1 SGHDN and CDR2 FVKESK. The CDR3 is 13 amino acids. The CDR3 nucleotides read TGTGCCAGCAGCCAAGTGAAGAACTATGGCTACACCTTC. Translation gives CASSQVKNYGYTF.

V gene TRBV5-4 combines with J gene TRBJ2-7; D gene unclear. Germline V CDR1 and CDR2: SGHNT, YYREEE (reference sequence). This CDR3 has 15 amino acids. V lost 1 base, J lost 1 base, and 12 bases lay in between. This CDR3 is CASSLKLGPSYEQYF. In DNA form, the CDR3 reads TGTGCCAGCAGCTTGAAATTAGGACCTTCCTACGAGCAGTACTTC.

This chain joins TRBV6-5 and TRBJ2-2; D gene ambiguous. Looked up from germline, CDR1 is MNHEY and CDR2 is SVGAGI. V shed 5 bases and J shed 4 bases, with 14 bases lying between them. This CDR3 has 15 residues. The CDR3 reads CASSPLLGFTGELFF. CDR3 bases: TGTGCCAGCAGTCCGCTGTTAGGGTTCACCGGGGAGCTGTTTTTT.

The chain has TRBV6-6 and TRBJ1-2; 7 positions match TRBD1. In germline, CDR1 is MNHNY, CDR2 SVGAGI (reference sequence). Trimming cost V 2 bases and J 8 bases; bases outside gene matches: 8. CDR3 length: 14 residues. CDR3 sequence: CASSYPRQGEGYTF. The CDR3 bases are TGTGCCAGCAGTTACCCGAGACAGGGTGAGGGCTACACCTTC.

V usage is TRBV3-1 and J usage is TRBJ2-3; 10 nucleotides agree with TRBD1. The CDR3 consists of 15 residues. Unmatched junction bases numbered 5, after V lost 4 bases and J lost 4 bases. Germline V gene sequence: CDR1 LGHDT, CDR2 YNNKEL (reference sequence). In nucleotides, the CDR3 is TGTGCCAGCAGCCCCGGGACAGGGGACGCAGATACGCAGTATTTT. Translation: CASSPGTGDADTQYF.